This entry concerns a single TCR beta chain. No antigen is known for it. The data stem from a study of CD8+ T cells in alopecia areata. Patients with alopecia areata provided lesional scalp punch biopsies as well as peripheral blood. CD4+ and CD8+ T cells were sorted from PBMCs. Findings and limits, study-wide: Elevated clonality characterized lesional scalp relative to normal scalp, particularly in alopecia totalis/universalis. Sharing of TCRs across patients appeared less clear than in mice, possibly for HLA-related reasons.

Sequencing used cDNA as its template, made by extracting RNA and reverse transcribing it. Using immunoSEQ multiplex PCR, the repertoire was profiled, and TCRdb retains in-frame clones only, with some absent. This sample has about 110,000 clones, with 55% to 70% found just once. Losses at the gene ends were 0 bases for V and 0 bases for J; bases not matched to a gene: 4. Germline V gene data show CDR1 as SGHTA and CDR2 as FQGNSA. The CDR3 consists of 17 residues. The TCR originated in a human donor with alopecia areata. The chain combines TRBV7-2 with TRBJ1-1, with TRBD1 matching over 10 bases. The sequencing sample was made of NKG2D-low CD8+ T cells sorted from blood. In nucleotides, the CDR3 is TGTGCCAGCAGCTTAGCGACAGGGGGCTGGGTGAACACTGAAGCTTTCTTT. Protein sequence: CASSLATGGWVNTEAFF.